This T cell receptor (beta chain) was recovered during a study of neoadjuvant anti-PD-1 for oral cavity cancer. This CDR3 is 13 amino acids long. Germline CDR1 SGHAT, CDR2 FQNNGV. Deletions cut 3 bases from V and 5 bases from J, with 10 bases between. Sequencing used immunoSEQ multiplex PCR; TCRdb keeps in-frame clones, though not all of them. The repertoire holds some 15,000 clones, with around 66% as singletons. This receptor was taken from a person aged 40-85 years with oral cavity squamous cell carcinoma. The chain is built from TRBV11-2 and TRBJ2-5; D unclear. The sample here was PBMCs, taken before nivolumab (anti-PD-1) treatment. The CDR3 loop reads CASSFPGSETQYF. CDR3 nucleotides: TGTGCCAGCAGCTTCCCCGGGTCGGAGACCCAGTACTTC. Together with reference TRBV11-2 and TRBJ2-5, the CDR3 gives the full variable domain: EAGVAQSPRYKIIEKRQSVAFWCNPISGHATLYWYQQILGQGPKLLIQFQNNGVVDDSQLPKDRFSAERLKGVDSTLKIQPAKLEDSAVYLCASSFPGSETQYFGPGTRLLVL.